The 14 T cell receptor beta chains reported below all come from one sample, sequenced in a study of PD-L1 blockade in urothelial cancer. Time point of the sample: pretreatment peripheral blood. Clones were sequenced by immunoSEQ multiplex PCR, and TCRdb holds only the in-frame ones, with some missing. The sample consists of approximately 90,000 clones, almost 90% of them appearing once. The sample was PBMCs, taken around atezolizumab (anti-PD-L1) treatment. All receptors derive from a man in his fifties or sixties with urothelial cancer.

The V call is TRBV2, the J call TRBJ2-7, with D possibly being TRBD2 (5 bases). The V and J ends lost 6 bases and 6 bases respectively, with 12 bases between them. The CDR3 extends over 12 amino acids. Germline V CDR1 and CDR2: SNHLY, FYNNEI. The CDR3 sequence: CASRPGSREQYF. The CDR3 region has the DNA TGTGCCAGCAGACCGGGGTCACGCGAGCAGTACTTC.

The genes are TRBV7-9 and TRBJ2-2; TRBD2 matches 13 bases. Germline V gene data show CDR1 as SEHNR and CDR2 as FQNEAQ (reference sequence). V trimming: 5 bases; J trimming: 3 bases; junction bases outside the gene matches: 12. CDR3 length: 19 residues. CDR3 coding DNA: TGTGCCAGCAGCCCAGTTGGGACTAGCGGGATTCGTGACACCGGGGAGCTGTTTTTT. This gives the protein CASSPVGTSGIRDTGELFF.

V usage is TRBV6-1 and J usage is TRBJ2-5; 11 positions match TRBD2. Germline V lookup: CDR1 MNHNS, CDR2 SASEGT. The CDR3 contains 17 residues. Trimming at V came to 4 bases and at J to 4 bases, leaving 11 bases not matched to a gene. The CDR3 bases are TGTGCCAGCAGTGGAGGGACTAGCGGAGTGAGGAGAGAGACCCAGTACTTC. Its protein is CASSGGTSGVRRETQYF.

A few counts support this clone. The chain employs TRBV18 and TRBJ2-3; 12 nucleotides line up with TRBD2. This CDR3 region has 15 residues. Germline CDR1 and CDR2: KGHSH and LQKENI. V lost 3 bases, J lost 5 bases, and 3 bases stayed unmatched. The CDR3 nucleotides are TGTGCCAGCTCACCGGGGACTAGCGGGTTAGATACGCAGTATTTT. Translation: CASSPGTSGLDTQYF. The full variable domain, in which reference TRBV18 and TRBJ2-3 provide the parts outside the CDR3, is NAGVMQNPRHLVRRRGQEARLRCSPMKGHSHVYWYRQLPEEGLKFMVYLQKENIIDESGMPKERFSAEFPKEGPSILRIQQVVRGDSAAYFCASSPGTSGLDTQYFGPGTRLTVL.

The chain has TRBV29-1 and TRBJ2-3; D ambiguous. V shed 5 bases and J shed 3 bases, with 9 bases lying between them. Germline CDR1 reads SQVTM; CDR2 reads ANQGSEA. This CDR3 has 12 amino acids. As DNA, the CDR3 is TGCAGCGTTAGGCGGCAAACAGATACGCAGTATTTT. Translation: CSVRRQTDTQYF.

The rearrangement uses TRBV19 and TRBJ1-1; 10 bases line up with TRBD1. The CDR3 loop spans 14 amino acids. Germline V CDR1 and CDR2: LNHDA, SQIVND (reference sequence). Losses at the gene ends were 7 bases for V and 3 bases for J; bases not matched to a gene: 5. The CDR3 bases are TGTGCCAGTACTCCCGGGACAGGGGACACTGAAGCTTTCTTT. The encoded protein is CASTPGTGDTEAFF.

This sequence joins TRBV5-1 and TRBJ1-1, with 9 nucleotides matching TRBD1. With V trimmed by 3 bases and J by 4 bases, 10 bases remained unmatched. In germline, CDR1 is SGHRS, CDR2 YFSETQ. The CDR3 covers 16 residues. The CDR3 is CASSSIPGQGSTEAFF. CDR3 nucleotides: TGCGCCAGCAGCTCGATACCGGGACAGGGTAGCACTGAAGCTTTCTTT.

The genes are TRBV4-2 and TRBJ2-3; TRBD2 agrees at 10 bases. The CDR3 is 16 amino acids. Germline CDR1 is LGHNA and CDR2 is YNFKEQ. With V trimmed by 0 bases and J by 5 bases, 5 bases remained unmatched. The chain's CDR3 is CASSQDLAGARDTQYF. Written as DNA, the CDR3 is TGTGCCAGCAGCCAAGACCTAGCGGGAGCACGAGATACGCAGTATTTT.

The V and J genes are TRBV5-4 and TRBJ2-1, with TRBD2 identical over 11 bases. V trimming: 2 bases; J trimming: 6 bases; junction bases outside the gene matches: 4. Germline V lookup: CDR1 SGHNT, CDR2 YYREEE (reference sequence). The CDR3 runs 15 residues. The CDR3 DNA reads TGTGCCAGCAGCTTAGAACTAGCGGGGGCCAATGAGCAGTTCTTC. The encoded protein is CASSLELAGANEQFF.

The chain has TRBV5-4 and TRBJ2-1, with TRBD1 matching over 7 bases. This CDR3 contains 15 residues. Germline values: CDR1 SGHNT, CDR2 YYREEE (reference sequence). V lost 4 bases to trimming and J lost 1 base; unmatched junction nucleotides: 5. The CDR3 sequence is CASSPTGDSYNEQFF. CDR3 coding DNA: TGTGCCAGCAGCCCAACAGGGGATTCCTACAATGAGCAGTTCTTC.

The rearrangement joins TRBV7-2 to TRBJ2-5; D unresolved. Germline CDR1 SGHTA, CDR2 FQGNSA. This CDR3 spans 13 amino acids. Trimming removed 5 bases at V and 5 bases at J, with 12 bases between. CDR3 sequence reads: CASSEQYWETQYF. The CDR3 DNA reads TGTGCCAGCAGCGAACAGTATTGGGAGACCCAGTACTTC.

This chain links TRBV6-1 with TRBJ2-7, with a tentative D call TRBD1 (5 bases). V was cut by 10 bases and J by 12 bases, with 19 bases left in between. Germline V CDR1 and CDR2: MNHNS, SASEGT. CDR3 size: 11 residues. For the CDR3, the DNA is TGTGCCACCACTGGTCACGGACAATGGTACTTC. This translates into CATTGHGQWYF.

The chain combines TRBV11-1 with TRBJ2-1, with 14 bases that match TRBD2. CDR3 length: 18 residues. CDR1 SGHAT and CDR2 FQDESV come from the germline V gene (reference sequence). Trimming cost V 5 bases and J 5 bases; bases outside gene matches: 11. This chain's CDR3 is CASSLRLAGGRWDNEQFF. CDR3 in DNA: TGTGCCAGCAGCCTTCGACTAGCGGGAGGGCGTTGGGACAATGAGCAGTTCTTC.

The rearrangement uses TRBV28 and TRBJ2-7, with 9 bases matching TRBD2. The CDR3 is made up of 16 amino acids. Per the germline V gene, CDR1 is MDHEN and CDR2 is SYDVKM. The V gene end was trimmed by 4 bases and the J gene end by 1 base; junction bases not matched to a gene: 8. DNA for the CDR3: TGTGCCAGCAGTTCCCCAGGTAGCGGGAGATCCTACGAGCAGTACTTC. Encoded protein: CASSSPGSGRSYEQYF.